A selection of T cell receptor beta chains follows, all from one sample in a study of graft-versus-host responses after intestinal transplantation. Profiled with immunoSEQ multiplex PCR; TCRdb holds only in-frame clones, not every one. The sample lists around 20,000 clones; around 80% were seen once. The sequencing here drew on PBMCs, taken 14 days after transplant. Receptors originate from a human patient who received an intestinal transplant, so some T cells may come from the graft donor. The CDR3 runs from the conserved cysteine through the conserved F or W. The order of the fields is V gene, D gene, clone size, J gene, CDR3 DNA, CDR3 protein. A D gene is named only where the DNA matches it firmly. The listing skips clone size in some rows; elsewhere it reads once, few, many or a size class.

v_gene: TRBV7-9; d_gene: TRBD1; abundance: -; j_gene: TRBJ1-4; CDR3nt: TGTGCCAGCAGCTATGGGACAGGGAATAATGAAAAACTGTTTTTT; CDR3aa: CASSYGTGNNEKLFF
v_gene: TRBV5-6; d_gene: -; abundance: -; j_gene: TRBJ2-6; CDR3nt: TGTGCCAGCAGCTCAAGACGGGGCTCTGGGGCCAACGTCCTGACTTTC; CDR3aa: CASSSRRGSGANVLTF
v_gene: TRBV7-9; d_gene: -; abundance: -; j_gene: TRBJ2-3; CDR3nt: TGTGCCAGCAGCTTCTGGGGAGGAGATACGCAGTATTTT; CDR3aa: CASSFWGGDTQYF
v_gene: TRBV7-2; d_gene: -; abundance: -; j_gene: TRBJ2-3; CDR3nt: TGTGCCAGCAGCTTAGGGGGGCCAGATACGCAGTATTTT; CDR3aa: CASSLGGPDTQYF
v_gene: TRBV5-6; d_gene: TRBD2; abundance: -; j_gene: TRBJ2-5; CDR3nt: TGTGCCAGCAGCTTAGGGGCTCGGCGCGGAGCGGGGGTCCAAGAGACCCAGTACTTC; CDR3aa: CASSLGARRGAGVQETQYF
v_gene: TRBV28; d_gene: -; abundance: -; j_gene: TRBJ1-1; CDR3nt: TGTGCCAGCAGTCCCCCCGAGGGCCCGAACACTGAAGCTTTCTTT; CDR3aa: CASSPPEGPNTEAFF
v_gene: TRBV4-1; d_gene: -; abundance: -; j_gene: TRBJ1-4; CDR3nt: TGCGCCAGCAGCCACGGGGGAGACTTTGAAAAACTGTTTTTT; CDR3aa: CASSHGGDFEKLFF
v_gene: TRBV7-9; d_gene: TRBD2; abundance: -; j_gene: TRBJ2-1; CDR3nt: TGTGCCAGCAGCCCCCGAGCTAGCGGGAGGGTTCCTTACATCAATGAGCAGTTCTTC; CDR3aa: CASSPRASGRVPYINEQFF
v_gene: TRBV10-2; d_gene: TRBD2; abundance: -; j_gene: TRBJ2-7; CDR3nt: TGCGCCAGCAGTGAGCAGCGGGGGGGCTACGAGCAGTACTTC; CDR3aa: CASSEQRGGYEQYF
v_gene: TRBV4-1; d_gene: -; abundance: -; j_gene: TRBJ1-4; CDR3nt: TGCGCCAGCAGCCAAGAAGGGGGAGGGAGTGAAAAACTGTTTTTT; CDR3aa: CASSQEGGGSEKLFF
v_gene: TRBV7-2; d_gene: TRBD2; abundance: -; j_gene: TRBJ2-7; CDR3nt: TGTGCCAGCCTCCCGACTAGCGGCTACGAGCAGTACTTC; CDR3aa: CASLPTSGYEQYF
v_gene: TRBV27; d_gene: -; abundance: few; j_gene: TRBJ1-5; CDR3nt: TGTGCCAGCAGTTCCGAGGACCCGGTCAACAATCAGCCCCAGCATTTT; CDR3aa: CASSSEDPVNNQPQHF
v_gene: TRBV2; d_gene: -; abundance: -; j_gene: TRBJ2-7; CDR3nt: TGTGCCATCAATAGTGGGAACTCCTACGAGCAGTACTTC; CDR3aa: CAINSGNSYEQYF
v_gene: TRBV7-9; d_gene: -; abundance: -; j_gene: TRBJ1-3; CDR3nt: TGTGCCAGCAGCCCCGGACAGACTACTGGAAACACCATATATTTT; CDR3aa: CASSPGQTTGNTIYF
v_gene: TRBV5-1; d_gene: -; abundance: -; j_gene: TRBJ2-7; CDR3nt: TGCGCCAGCAGCTTAAAGGACACCTGGGCGTACGAGCAGTACTTC; CDR3aa: CASSLKDTWAYEQYF
v_gene: TRBV6-5; d_gene: TRBD2; abundance: -; j_gene: TRBJ2-3; CDR3nt: TGTGCCAGCAGTTACGGGCGGGGGGGGTATACGCAGTATTTT; CDR3aa: CASSYGRGGYTQYF
v_gene: TRBV28; d_gene: -; abundance: -; j_gene: TRBJ2-7; CDR3nt: TGTGCCAGCAGTTCCCGGGACTTGAGCTACGAGCAGTACTTC; CDR3aa: CASSSRDLSYEQYF
v_gene: TRBV4-1; d_gene: -; abundance: -; j_gene: TRBJ2-4; CDR3nt: TGCGCCAGCAGCCAAGTTTCGACAGGGCTCGGGGGCATTCAGTACTTC; CDR3aa: CASSQVSTGLGGIQYF
v_gene: TRBV14; d_gene: -; abundance: -; j_gene: TRBJ2-7; CDR3nt: TGTGCCAGCAGCCAACCCAAGATAGAGACAGGTTCCTACGAGCAGTACTTC; CDR3aa: CASSQPKIETGSYEQYF
v_gene: TRBV19; d_gene: -; abundance: few; j_gene: TRBJ2-7; CDR3nt: TGTGCCAGCCCGCCGAGGGGGGGCCCCTACGAGCAGTACTTC; CDR3aa: CASPPRGGPYEQYF
v_gene: TRBV27; d_gene: TRBD1; abundance: -; j_gene: TRBJ2-5; CDR3nt: TGTGCCAGCAGTTTACTGACAGGGCAAGAGACCCAGTACTTC; CDR3aa: CASSLLTGQETQYF
v_gene: TRBV19; d_gene: TRBD1; abundance: -; j_gene: TRBJ2-1; CDR3nt: TGTGCCAGTAGTCCAACGACAGGGGCGGAGAACAATGAGCAGTTCTTC; CDR3aa: CASSPTTGAENNEQFF